Listed here is a single T cell receptor beta chain. Approximately 9.6 milliliters of peripheral blood were drawn from each donor into EDTA-treated tubes. The authors extracted at least 5 micrograms of total RNA per sample. These data are taken from a study of blood T cells in healthy people across ages. V lost 3 bases, J lost 4 bases, and 8 bases stayed unmatched. The CDR3 totals 15 residues. Germline V gene lookup returns CDR1 DFQATT and CDR2 SNEGSKA (reference sequence). The second PCR ran about 6 to 11 cycles with a sample-barcoded 5' primer and J-beta primers. TCRdb redid the calling of the 5' RACE reads with MiXCR, one entry per CDR3 protein. The table includes approximately 670,000 distinct CDR3 sequences, roughly 41% detected once.

The clonotype was recovered from a man older than 75 in good health. V is TRBV20-1 and J is TRBJ1-1; 10 nucleotides agree with TRBD1. The sequenced sample consisted of blood. This CDR3 reads CSARTGGISGTEAFF. The CDR3 DNA follows: TGCAGTGCTAGGACAGGGGGCATATCAGGCACTGAAGCTTTCTTT.